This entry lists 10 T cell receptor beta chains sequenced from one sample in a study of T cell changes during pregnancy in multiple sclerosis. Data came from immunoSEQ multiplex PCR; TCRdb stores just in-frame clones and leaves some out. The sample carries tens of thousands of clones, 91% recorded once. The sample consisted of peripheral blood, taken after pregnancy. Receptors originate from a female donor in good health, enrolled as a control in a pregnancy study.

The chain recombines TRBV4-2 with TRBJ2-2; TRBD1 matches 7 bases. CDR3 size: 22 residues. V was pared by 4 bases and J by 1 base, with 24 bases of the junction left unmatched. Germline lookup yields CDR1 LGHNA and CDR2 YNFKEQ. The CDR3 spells CASSPADRDRALIRGNTGELFF. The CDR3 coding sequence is TGTGCCAGCAGCCCTGCCGACCGGGACAGAGCATTGATAAGAGGGAACACCGGGGAGCTGTTTTTT.

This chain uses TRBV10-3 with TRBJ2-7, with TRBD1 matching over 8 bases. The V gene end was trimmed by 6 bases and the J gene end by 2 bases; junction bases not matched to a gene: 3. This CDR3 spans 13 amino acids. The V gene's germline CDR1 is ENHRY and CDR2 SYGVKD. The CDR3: CAISRQGPYEQYF. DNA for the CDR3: TGTGCCATCAGCAGACAGGGGCCCTACGAGCAGTACTTC.

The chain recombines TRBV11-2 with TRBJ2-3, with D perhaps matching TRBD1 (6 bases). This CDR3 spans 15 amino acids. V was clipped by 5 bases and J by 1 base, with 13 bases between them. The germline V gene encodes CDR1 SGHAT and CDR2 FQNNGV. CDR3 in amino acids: CASSLQGYGTDTQYF. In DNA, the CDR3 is TGTGCCAGCAGCCTACAGGGCTACGGCACAGATACGCAGTATTTT.

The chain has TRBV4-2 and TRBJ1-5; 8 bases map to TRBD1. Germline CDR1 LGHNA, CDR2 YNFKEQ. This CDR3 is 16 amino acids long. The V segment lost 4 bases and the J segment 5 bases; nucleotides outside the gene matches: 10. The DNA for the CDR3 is TGTGCCAGCAGCCTTATAGAGGGACAGGCCGATCAGCCCCAGCATTTT. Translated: CASSLIEGQADQPQHF.

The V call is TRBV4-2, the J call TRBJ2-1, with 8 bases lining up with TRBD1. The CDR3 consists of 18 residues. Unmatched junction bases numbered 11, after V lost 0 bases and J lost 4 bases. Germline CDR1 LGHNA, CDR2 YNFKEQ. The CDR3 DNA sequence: TGTGCCAGCAGCCAAGATTTCCCCGGGACAGGACAATACAATGAGCAGTTCTTC. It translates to CASSQDFPGTGQYNEQFF.

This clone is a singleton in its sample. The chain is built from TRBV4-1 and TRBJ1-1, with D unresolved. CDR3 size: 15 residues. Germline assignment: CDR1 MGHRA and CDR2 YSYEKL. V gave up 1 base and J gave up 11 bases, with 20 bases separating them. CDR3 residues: CASSQAPGLELRAFF. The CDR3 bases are TGCGCCAGCAGCCAAGCCCCGGGTCTCGAGCTCCGGGCTTTCTTT.

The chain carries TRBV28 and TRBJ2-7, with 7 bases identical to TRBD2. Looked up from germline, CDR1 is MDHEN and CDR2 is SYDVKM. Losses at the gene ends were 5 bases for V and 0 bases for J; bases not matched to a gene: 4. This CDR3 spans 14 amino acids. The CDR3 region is CASSLPGGSYEQYF. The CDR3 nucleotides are TGTGCCAGCAGTCTTCCGGGGGGCTCCTACGAGCAGTACTTC.

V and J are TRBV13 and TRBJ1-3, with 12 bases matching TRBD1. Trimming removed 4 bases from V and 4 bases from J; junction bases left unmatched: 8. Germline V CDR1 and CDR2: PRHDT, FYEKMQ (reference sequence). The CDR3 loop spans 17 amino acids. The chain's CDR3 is CASSSPRDRGPGNTIYF. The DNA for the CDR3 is TGTGCCAGCAGCTCCCCCCGGGACAGGGGGCCCGGAAACACCATATATTTT.

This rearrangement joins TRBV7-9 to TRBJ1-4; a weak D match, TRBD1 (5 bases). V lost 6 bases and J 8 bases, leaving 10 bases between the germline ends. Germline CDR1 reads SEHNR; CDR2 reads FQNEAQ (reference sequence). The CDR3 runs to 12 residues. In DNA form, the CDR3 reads TGTGCCAGCAGTAATGGGGGGGAAAAACTGTTTTTT. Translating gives CASSNGGEKLFF.

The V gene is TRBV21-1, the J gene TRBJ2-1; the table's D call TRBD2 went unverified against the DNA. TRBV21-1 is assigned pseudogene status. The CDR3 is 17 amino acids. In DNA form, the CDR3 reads TGTGCCAGCAGCAAAGCCATGACGACTAGCGGGGGCAATGAGCAGTTCTTC. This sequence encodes CASSKAMTTSGGNEQFF.